These 21 T cell receptor beta chains were sequenced from one sample in a study of blood T cells in healthy people across ages. Through a sample-barcoded 5' primer and a J-beta primer mix, a second PCR was run for about 6 to 12 cycles. TCRdb processed the 5' RACE reads anew with MiXCR; each CDR3 protein has one entry. The repertoire holds some 1.5 million distinct CDR3 sequences, with 25% to 30% as singletons. The sequenced material came from blood. Receptor source: a woman in her 30s in good health.

In its sample, this clonotype was seen a few times. Since a much larger clone is just one base distant, this may be a read error. V usage is TRBV6-5 and J usage is TRBJ2-7; D is unclear. The CDR3 extends over 14 amino acids. CDR1 is MNHEY, CDR2 SVGAGI, per germline. V was shortened by 4 bases and J by 4 bases, with 14 bases between the two germline ends. The CDR3 DNA reads as TGTGCCAGCAGTTGCTCAAGGCAACTTTACGAGCAGTACTTC. Residues: CASSCSRQLYEQYF.

This clonotype was detected a few times. V usage is TRBV3-1 and J usage is TRBJ2-4, with 9 bases identical to TRBD2. Judging by the DNA end, TRBJ2-7 fits better; the J call may be wrong. This CDR3 spans 16 amino acids. CDR1 and CDR2 from the germline V gene are LGHDT and YNNKEL (reference sequence). This CDR3 reads CASSLGLAGPEGEQYF. DNA for the CDR3: TGTGCCAGCAGTCTTGGCCTAGCGGGGCCGGAGGGCGAGCAGTACTTC.

A note on this clonotype: A read error may be the cause here, since a much bigger clone is one base away. The J gene is TRBJ2-3, the V gene TRBV6-5; TRBD1 matches 9 bases. This CDR3 has 15 amino acids. Germline CDR1 is MNHEY and CDR2 is SVGAGI. The CDR3 nucleotides read TGTGCCAGCAGTCGGAGGACAGGGGCAACAGATGCGCAGTATTTT. Its protein product is CASSRRTGATDAQYF.

This clonotype was found many times. The chain joins TRBV6-5 to TRBJ1-2; TRBD1 aligns across 7 bases. CDR3 length: 14 amino acids. Unmatched junction bases numbered 5, after V lost 6 bases and J lost 1 base. The germline V gene encodes CDR1 MNHEY and CDR2 SVGAGI. The CDR3 is CASSERQGNYGYTF. CDR3 DNA: TGTGCCAGCAGCGAGCGACAGGGTAACTATGGCTACACCTTC.

This clonotype was seen only a few times. V and J are TRBV29-1 and TRBJ2-3, with D uncertain. Germline V gives CDR1 SQVTM, CDR2 ANQGSEA. There are 12 residues in the CDR3. V was clipped by 4 bases and J by 6 bases, with 11 bases between them. The CDR3 loop reads CSVAPDVDTQYF. CDR3 DNA sequence: TGCAGCGTTGCTCCGGATGTTGATACGCAGTATTTT.

J is TRBJ2-5 and V is TRBV7-2; 8 bases align to TRBD1. V lost 5 bases to trimming and J lost 1 base; unmatched junction nucleotides: 9. Germline V gene lookup returns CDR1 SGHTA and CDR2 FQGNSA. This CDR3 contains 16 residues. The CDR3 sequence is CASSKQGVLTQETQYF. The CDR3 bases are TGTGCCAGCAGCAAACAGGGGGTGCTGACCCAAGAGACCCAGTACTTC. Using reference TRBV7-2 and TRBJ2-5 for the parts outside the CDR3, the full variable domain is GAGVSQSPSNKVTEKGKDVELRCDPISGHTALYWYRQSLGQGLEFLIYFQGNSAPDKSGLPSDRFSAERTGGSVSTLTIQRTQQEDSAVYLCASSKQGVLTQETQYFGPGTRLLVL.

This clonotype was seen ten or more times. This chain uses TRBV27 with TRBJ2-1; D gene unclear. The CDR3 has 16 amino acids. V lost 4 bases and J 8 bases, leaving 21 bases between the germline ends. Looked up from germline, CDR1 is MNHEY and CDR2 is SMNVEV (reference sequence). CDR3 coding DNA: TGTGCCAGCAGTTACGGCCTGGTGACCCCTGGGTATGAGCAGTTCTTC. It yields the protein CASSYGLVTPGYEQFF.

As to this clonotype: Its ends do not fully match the called genes, so a read error is possible. The genes are TRBV7-6 and TRBJ2-7, with TRBD2 matching 13 bases. Germline CDR1 SGHVS, CDR2 FNYEAQ. The CDR3 is 16 amino acids. The CDR3 is CASSPGLAGEAYEQYF. DNA for the CDR3: TGTGCCAGCAGCCCCGGACTAGCGGGAGAGGCCTACGAACAGTACTTC.

This clonotype occurred many times. V gene TRBV9 combines with J gene TRBJ1-1; D is unresolved. V shed 0 bases and J shed 3 bases, with 6 bases lying between them. This CDR3 is 13 amino acids long. Germline loops: CDR1 SGDLS, CDR2 YYNGEE. Here the CDR3 DNA reads TGTGCCAGCAGCGTAGAGGCGGACACTGAAGCTTTCTTT. Amino acid sequence: CASSVEADTEAFF.

As for this clonotype: A much larger clone is a single base away; this may be a read error. The CDR3 spells CASSPSPGRWSTEAFF. The CDR3 DNA reads as TGTGCCAGCAGCCCTAGCCCGGGTAGGTGGTCCACTGAAGCTTTCTTT. This chain connects TRBV6-5 to TRBJ1-1; D is unresolved. This CDR3 contains 16 residues. Trimming removed 6 bases at V and 4 bases at J, with 21 bases between. Looked up from germline, CDR1 is MNHEY and CDR2 is SVGAGI.

This clonotype occurred a few times. This chain connects TRBV9 to TRBJ2-1, with TRBD2 identical over 9 bases. Germline assignment: CDR1 SGDLS and CDR2 YYNGEE. With 4 bases clipped from V and 4 bases from J, the junction kept 9 bases outside the gene matches. This CDR3 is 16 amino acids long. Here the CDR3 reads CASSPRLAAPYNEQFF. As DNA, the CDR3 is TGTGCCAGCAGCCCTAGACTAGCGGCCCCTTACAATGAGCAGTTCTTC.

This rearrangement joins TRBV12-3 or TRBV12-4 to TRBJ1-1, with 7 nucleotides matching TRBD1. The CDR3 extends over 12 amino acids. The junction had 2 bases not matched to a gene; V was cut back by 3 bases and J by 7 bases. CDR3 sequence (DNA): TGTGCCAGCAGTTTGGGACAGATTGAAGCTTTCTTT. Protein: CASSLGQIEAFF.

This clonotype was counted a few times. One end of the junction varies from germline; a read error may be responsible. The chain employs TRBV7-2 and TRBJ1-1; tentative D call: TRBD1 (5 bases). Germline V gene data show CDR1 as SGHTA and CDR2 as FQGNSA. This CDR3 has 14 residues. The CDR3 nucleotides read TGCGCCAGCAGCTTGACAGCAATGAACACTGAAGCTTTCTTT. Translated: CASSLTAMNTEAFF.

V is TRBV20-1 and J is TRBJ2-7; D call uncertain. Germline V CDR1 and CDR2: DFQATT, SNEGSKA (reference sequence). V was pared by 4 bases and J by 7 bases, with 11 bases between. The CDR3 sequence is 11 residues long. This chain's CDR3 is CSANAHNEQYF. The CDR3 coding sequence is TGCAGTGCTAACGCACACAATGAGCAGTACTTC.

This clonotype turned up a few times. This chain connects TRBV5-1 to TRBJ1-2; D is unclear. Germline-derived CDR1 and CDR2 are SGHRS and YFSETQ. The CDR3 length is 12 residues. Trimming removed 5 bases at V and 4 bases at J, with 9 bases between. The CDR3 protein is CASREGIYGYTF. CDR3 coding DNA: TGCGCCAGCAGAGAGGGTATCTATGGCTACACCTTC. Full variable domain (missing parts from reference TRBV5-1 and TRBJ1-2): KAGVTQTPRYLIKTRGQQVTLSCSPISGHRSVSWYQQTPGQGLQFLFEYFSETQRNKGNFPGRFSGRQFSNSRSEMNVSTLELGDSALYLCASREGIYGYTFGSGTRLTVV.

About this clonotype itself: Since the CDR3 does not end with the conserved phenylalanine or tryptophan, this likely comes from a read error. This chain uses TRBV5-1 with TRBJ1-5; D call uncertain. Trimming took 4 bases from V and 1 from J, leaving 9 bases between them. This CDR3 is built from 14 residues. Germline lookup yields CDR1 SGHRS and CDR2 YFSETQ. CDR3 residues: CASSPDSSNQPQHV. Here the CDR3 DNA reads TGCGCCAGCAGCCCTGATTCGAGCAATCAGCCCCAGCATGTT.

This clonotype was detected ten times or more. The V and J genes are TRBV6-6 and TRBJ2-7, with a tentative D call TRBD2 (5 bases). Germline CDR1 and CDR2: MNHNY and SVGAGI (reference sequence). The CDR3 runs to 15 residues. Trimming left V 2 bases short and J 12 bases short, with 23 bases between. CDR3 in amino acids: CASSYEGTLTSEAYF. In DNA, the CDR3 is TGTGCCAGCAGTTACGAGGGCACCCTAACCTCCGAGGCGTACTTC.

The chain is built from TRBV20-1 and TRBJ2-2, with unresolved D. Trimming left V 5 bases short and J 0 bases short, with 4 bases between. The CDR3 loop spans 12 amino acids. Germline V gene lookup returns CDR1 DFQATT and CDR2 SNEGSKA (reference sequence). CDR3 nucleotides: TGCAGTGCTCTGTCGAACACCGGGGAGCTGTTTTTT. Its protein is CSALSNTGELFF.

Written as DNA, the CDR3 is TGCAGTGCTTTACACGACAGGGAGGAGACCCAGTACTTC. As protein: CSALHDREETQYF. The V and J genes are TRBV20-1 and TRBJ2-5; TRBD1 agrees at 7 bases. There are 13 residues in the CDR3. V shed 5 bases and J 5 bases; nucleotides not matched to a gene: 8. CDR1 and CDR2 from the germline V gene are DFQATT and SNEGSKA (reference sequence).

There are a few counts of this clonotype. The chain couples TRBV7-2 to TRBJ2-7; unclear D gene. V lost 5 bases to trimming and J lost 10 bases, with 24 bases between them. The CDR3 loop spans 15 amino acids. Germline V CDR1 and CDR2: SGHTA, FQGNSA. CDR3 DNA sequence: TGTGCCAGCAGCCCTCGGCCGACGGTTGTTGAGGCTCAGTACTTC. Its protein is CASSPRPTVVEAQYF. The full variable domain, with the rest looked up from reference TRBV7-2 and TRBJ2-7, is GAGVSQSPSNKVTEKGKDVELRCDPISGHTALYWYRQSLGQGLEFLIYFQGNSAPDKSGLPSDRFSAERTGGSVSTLTIQRTQQEDSAVYLCASSPRPTVVEAQYFGPGTRLTVT.

This clonotype has a handful of counts. The junction departs from germline at one end; a sequencing error may be responsible. J is TRBJ2-1 and V is TRBV20-1; 10 bases match TRBD2. CDR1 is DFQATT and CDR2 is SNEGSKA in the germline V gene (reference sequence). The CDR3 consists of 14 residues. CDR3 nucleotides: TGCAGTGCTTTCAGCGGGGGGGCTAACAATGCGCAGTTCTTC. Its protein product is CSAFSGGANNAQFF.